One and the same sample provided the 14 T cell receptor beta chains below, sequenced in a study of blood T cell repertoires in COVID-19. Only in-frame clones appear in the TCRdb table, and some are missing; sequencing was by immunoSEQ multiplex PCR. The sample contains roughly 90,000 clones, approximately 83% of which appear only once. The specimen was peripheral blood. Receptors originate from a woman aged 70-85 years with acute or convalescent COVID-19.

The V call is TRBV5-1, the J call TRBJ1-2, with TRBD1 as a possible D gene (6 bases). Germline values: CDR1 SGHRS, CDR2 YFSETQ. The CDR3 contains 12 residues. The V end was cut by 4 bases, the J end by 8 bases, with 12 bases between. The CDR3 DNA reads TGCGCCAGCAGCATGGACAGCGGCGGCTACACCTTC. It encodes CASSMDSGGYTF.

This clone was observed a handful of times. The V gene is TRBV29-1, the J gene TRBJ2-2; D is unresolved. CDR1 is SQVTM, CDR2 ANQGSEA, per germline. This CDR3 region has 12 residues. The V end was cut by 1 base, the J end by 7 bases, with 7 bases between. CDR3 nucleotide sequence: TGCAGCGTTGAAGTCGAGTTCGGGGAGCTGTTTTTT. Translating gives CSVEVEFGELFF.

V is TRBV7-9 and J is TRBJ1-1; TRBD1 is a possible D gene (5 bases). CDR1 and CDR2 (germline): SEHNR, FQNEAQ (reference sequence). Trimming took off 5 bases at V and 5 bases at J, with 18 bases between the two ends. This CDR3 spans 15 amino acids. For the CDR3, the DNA is TGTGCCAGCAGCCCTCCTGGCCTACGGGGGACTGAAGCTTTCTTT. Amino acids: CASSPPGLRGTEAFF.

V is TRBV18 and J is TRBJ1-5; weak D call: TRBD1 (6 bases). Germline-derived CDR1 and CDR2 are KGHSH and LQKENI. The CDR3 is made up of 13 amino acids. Trimming pared 6 bases from V and 5 bases from J, leaving 11 bases between. The CDR3 bases are TGTGCCAGCTCGCTGAACAGGGATCAGCCCCAGCATTTT. This sequence encodes CASSLNRDQPQHF.

The chain carries TRBV19 and TRBJ1-2; D gene uncertain. Deletions cut 0 bases from V and 5 bases from J, with 7 bases between. Germline loops: CDR1 LNHDA, CDR2 SQIVND (reference sequence). The CDR3 runs to 13 residues. The CDR3 here is CASSIEVRYGYTF. CDR3 DNA: TGTGCCAGTAGTATAGAGGTCAGATATGGCTACACCTTC.

The chain recombines TRBV30 with TRBJ2-4; weak D call: TRBD1 (6 bases). The CDR3 is 15 amino acids. Trimming stripped 0 bases from V and 8 bases from J, with 17 bases between. CDR1 GTSNPN and CDR2 SVGIG come from the germline V gene (reference sequence). Written as DNA, the CDR3 is TGTGCCTGGAGTGTACGTACAGGGTTGGGGGACATTCAGTACTTC. It specifies CAWSVRTGLGDIQYF.

V gene TRBV5-1 combines with J gene TRBJ1-6; D not certain. The CDR3 is made up of 17 amino acids. Trimming took 2 bases from V and 5 from J, leaving 17 bases between them. Looked up from germline, CDR1 is SGHRS and CDR2 is YFSETQ. CDR3 loop: CASSLVSGPLHNSPLHF. CDR3 nucleotides: TGCGCCAGCAGCTTAGTGTCAGGTCCCCTCCATAATTCACCCCTCCACTTT. Combining the CDR3 with reference TRBV5-1 and TRBJ1-6 gives the whole variable domain KAGVTQTPRYLIKTRGQQVTLSCSPISGHRSVSWYQQTPGQGLQFLFEYFSETQRNKGNFPGRFSGRQFSNSRSEMNVSTLELGDSALYLCASSLVSGPLHNSPLHFGNGTRLTVT.

The chain carries TRBV19 and TRBJ1-6, with 9 bases aligning to TRBD1. This CDR3 region has 14 residues. Germline CDR1 LNHDA, CDR2 SQIVND (reference sequence). V shed 8 bases, J shed 8 bases, and the junction held 7 bases outside the gene matches. CDR3 coding DNA: TGTGCCAGTTCTTCGACAGGGGGGTATTCACCCCTCCACTTT. Translation: CASSSTGGYSPLHF.

This clone was counted only a few times. The gene calls are TRBV7-9 and TRBJ2-6; D gene ambiguous. The V and J ends lost 5 bases and 2 bases respectively, with 7 bases between them. In germline, CDR1 is SEHNR, CDR2 FQNEAQ (reference sequence). This CDR3 is 14 amino acids long. In DNA form, the CDR3 reads TGTGCCAGCAGCCCCTATACTGGGGCCAACGTCCTGACTTTC. Its protein product is CASSPYTGANVLTF.

The chain carries TRBV27 and TRBJ1-3; D unresolved. The CDR3 totals 16 residues. V was cut by 6 bases and J by 2 bases, with 17 bases left in between. Germline V gives CDR1 MNHEY, CDR2 SMNVEV (reference sequence). The CDR3 DNA follows: TGTGCCAGCAGCCCCCGGAGCGGGGATCCTGGAAACACCATATATTTT. It translates to CASSPRSGDPGNTIYF.

J is TRBJ1-1 and V is TRBV7-2; a possible D gene is TRBD1 (6 bases). This CDR3 is 15 amino acids long. Germline loops: CDR1 SGHTA, CDR2 FQGNSA. Trimming took off 8 bases at V and 1 base at J, with 17 bases between the two ends. This CDR3 is CASSLYATGNTEAFF. The CDR3 DNA reads as TGTGCCAGCTCCCTTTATGCGACAGGGAACACTGAAGCTTTCTTT.

V usage is TRBV27 and J usage is TRBJ2-1; perhaps TRBD1 as D (6 bases). The length of the CDR3 is 17 residues. Trimming took 2 bases from V and 0 from J, leaving 14 bases between them. Germline CDR1 is MNHEY and CDR2 is SMNVEV (reference sequence). The CDR3 loop is CASSLRPPGASYNEQFF. For the CDR3, the DNA is TGTGCCAGCAGTTTACGTCCGCCAGGGGCCTCCTACAATGAGCAGTTCTTC.

This clone was seen a handful of times. The chain joins TRBV7-3 to TRBJ2-7, with a tentative D call TRBD2 (6 bases). CDR1 is SGHTA and CDR2 is FQGTGA in the germline V gene. V was trimmed by 5 bases and J by 6 bases, leaving 14 bases between them. The CDR3 extends over 13 amino acids. The DNA for the CDR3 is TGTGCCAGCAGCCTGGGTTTGGGGGGCGAGCAGTACTTC. Translated: CASSLGLGGEQYF.

This chain uses TRBV15 with TRBJ1-1; unclear D gene. V lost 0 bases to trimming and J lost 10 bases, with 15 bases between them. This CDR3 is 14 amino acids long. From germline, CDR1 is LNHNV and CDR2 YYDKDF (reference sequence). CDR3 bases: TGTGCCACCAGCAGAGAATACGGAGCCTCCCCAGCTTTCTTT. This sequence encodes CATSREYGASPAFF.